This T cell receptor (beta chain) was recorded in a study of T cell changes during pregnancy in multiple sclerosis. After removal of 2 bases from V and 6 bases from J, the junction contained 0 bases not matched to a gene. The CDR3 has 14 residues. The germline V gene has CDR1 MRHNA and CDR2 SNTAGT. Repertoires were generated with immunoSEQ multiplex PCR, while TCRdb's copy carries only in-frame clones and drops some. The sample yields about 54,000 clones, approximately 91% seen once. This chain joins TRBV6-4 and TRBJ2-2, with 10 bases matching TRBD2. This TCR was sampled from a female donor in good health, enrolled as a control in a pregnancy study. The source material was peripheral blood, sampled after pregnancy. The CDR3 loop reads CASSDLAGAGELFF. DNA of the CDR3: TGTGCCAGCAGTGACCTAGCGGGAGCCGGGGAGCTGTTTTTT.